The TCR beta chain described here comes from a study of identical twins. This clonotype showed up just a few times. This CDR3 is built from 15 residues. The V gene end was trimmed by 3 bases and the J gene end by 4 bases; junction bases not matched to a gene: 5. Per germline, CDR1 SGHTA and CDR2 FQGNSA. The cDNA had a unique molecular identifier and a template-switch universal primer site. Using its own MiXCR run on the 5' RACE reads, TCRdb lists one record per CDR3 protein. The data show around 570,000 distinct CDR3 sequences, 9% to 10% seen once. Another study also made use of these data, one on yellow fever vaccine responses in identical twins.

This chain links TRBV7-2 with TRBJ2-1; TRBD2 matches at 8 bases. The sequenced sample consisted of PBMCs. The sequence derives from a woman between 18 and 30 years old in good health. The CDR3 region has the DNA TGTGCCAGCAGCTTGTCGCGGGAGGATTACAATGAGCAGTTCTTC. It encodes CASSLSREDYNEQFF.